The entry below gives a single T cell receptor beta chain sequence along with its context. The antigen is not known. The CDR3 loop spans 13 amino acids. Germline assignment: CDR1 MDHEN and CDR2 SYDVKM. Between the trimmed V and J ends, which lost 5 bases and 7 bases, there was a span of 15 bases. This sample is drawn from a study of cytomegalovirus exposure and HLA in healthy donors. Study-level points and caveats: Analysis was performed later, and it showed HLA-associated TCR beta chains to be more clonally expanded than equally common others. The listing of 150 or so TCR beta chains classed them as cytomegalovirus-associated.

With 60 Vbeta and 13 Jbeta primers, the PCR was carried out. This table comes from immunoSEQ multiplex PCR, and its TCRdb copy is limited to in-frame clones, with some not included. The table lists 150,000 to 200,000 clones, roughly two thirds of them singletons, with about 2.5% in the top ten. The V and J genes are TRBV28 and TRBJ2-7; TRBD1 is a possible D gene (6 bases). The TCR originated in a middle-aged woman in good health and CMV-seropositive. The sequenced sample was PBMCs. The CDR3 DNA sequence: TGTGCCAGCAGTCGTACAGGGTTAGGGGAGCAGTACTTC. Encoded protein: CASSRTGLGEQYF.